The 17 T cell receptor beta chains below all came from one sample that was sequenced in a study of neurological immune-mediated disorders. TCRdb used MiXCR to reprocess the 5' RACE reads, holding one entry per CDR3 protein. The sample gives 55,000 to 65,000 distinct CDR3 sequences, roughly an eighth of which show up once; approximately 12% is in the top ten. Material for sequencing was PBMCs. The receptors derive from a woman aged 60-75 years with HTLV-1-associated myelopathy (HAM/TSP).

In its sample, this clonotype was seen many times. This CDR3 is CSARGGAGEKLFF. The CDR3 nucleotides are TGCAGTGCTAGAGGGGGGGCTGGGGAAAAACTGTTTTTT. The chain carries TRBV20-1 and TRBJ1-4; tentative D call: TRBD1 (6 bases). The V end was cut by 1 base, the J end by 8 bases, with 11 bases between. CDR3 size: 13 residues. The germline V gene has CDR1 DFQATT and CDR2 SNEGSKA (reference sequence).

This clonotype was seen repeatedly, ten times or more. V and J are TRBV20-1 and TRBJ2-7; TRBD2 matches 9 bases. The CDR3 spans 14 residues. CDR1 and CDR2 from the germline V gene are DFQATT and SNEGSKA (reference sequence). The trim removed 0 bases at V and 2 bases at J, leaving 2 bases unmatched. The CDR3 protein is CSAREVAGAYEQYF. The CDR3 region has the DNA TGCAGTGCTAGAGAGGTAGCGGGGGCCTACGAGCAGTACTTC.

On this clonotype itself: Relative to the germline gene, one junction end is altered; a read error may explain this. J is TRBJ1-5 and V is TRBV20-1; D is perhaps TRBD1 (5 bases). The CDR3 spans 16 residues. Germline CDR1 is DFQATT and CDR2 is SNEGSKA (reference sequence). The CDR3, as DNA: TGCAGTGCTAGCCTCTACCGGCAGGGATGCAATGAGCCCCAGCATTTT. Protein product: CSASLYRQGCNEPQHF.

There are a few counts of this clonotype. The chain uses TRBV5-1 and TRBJ2-3; TRBD1 matches at 9 bases. The junction had 8 bases not matched to a gene; V was cut back by 4 bases and J by 5 bases. CDR1 and CDR2 from the germline V gene are SGHRS and YFSETQ. The CDR3 length is 15 residues. Here the CDR3 DNA reads TGCGCCAGCAGCCCCGGGACAGGGTCAGGAGATACGCAGTATTTT. Its protein product is CASSPGTGSGDTQYF.

This CDR3 reads CVLRLAGVGALGTQYF. CDR3 DNA sequence: TGCGTTCTGAGACTAGCGGGAGTGGGGGCCCTTGGGACCCAGTACTTC. V is TRBV29-1 and J is TRBJ2-5; 12 nucleotides align to TRBD2. This CDR3 region has 16 residues. Germline V gene data show CDR1 as SQVTM and CDR2 as ANQGSEA.

The chain combines TRBV5-1 with TRBJ2-7, with D uncertain. Trimming removed 0 bases at V and 4 bases at J, with 8 bases between. Per germline, CDR1 SGHRS and CDR2 YFSETQ. The CDR3 runs 13 residues. As DNA, the CDR3 is TGCGCCAGCAGCTTGGCAGGTAATTACGAGCAGTACTTC. Protein product: CASSLAGNYEQYF.

This clonotype was detected ten times or more. The chain has TRBV5-1 and TRBJ2-4; a weak D match, TRBD1 (6 bases). The CDR3 consists of 15 residues. In germline, CDR1 is SGHRS, CDR2 YFSETQ. The V end was cut by 3 bases, the J end by 3 bases, with 13 bases between. The CDR3 reads CASSSHRDGKNIQYF. The CDR3 DNA sequence: TGCGCCAGCAGCTCGCACAGGGACGGCAAAAACATTCAGTACTTC.

V gene TRBV2 combines with J gene TRBJ2-7; D tentatively fits TRBD1 or TRBD2 (5 bases each). This CDR3 comprises 12 residues. The V end lost 6 bases, the J end lost 6 bases, and 12 bases lay between the germline ends. Germline loops: CDR1 SNHLY, CDR2 FYNNEI. CDR3 in DNA: TGTGCCAGCAGCGGGACCTCAAGCGAGCAGTACTTC. Translation: CASSGTSSEQYF.

This clonotype was recorded many times. The rearrangement joins TRBV20-1 to TRBJ2-3, with TRBD2 as a possible D gene (5 bases). Trimming shortened V by 3 bases and J by 6 bases, and 13 bases separated the two germline ends. There are 13 residues in the CDR3. The germline gives CDR1 DFQATT, CDR2 SNEGSKA (reference sequence). The CDR3 bases are TGCAGTGCTAGTCCCGGGGTTTCGGATACGCAGTATTTT. Its protein product is CSASPGVSDTQYF.

The table lists this clonotype with many counts. The chain links TRBV29-1 to TRBJ1-1; D is perhaps TRBD1 (5 bases). Germline-derived CDR1 and CDR2 are SQVTM and ANQGSEA. The V end lost 7 bases, the J end lost 4 bases, and 7 bases lay between the germline ends. The CDR3 has 10 amino acids. CDR3 region: CSGGGTEAFF. The CDR3 DNA is TGCAGCGGCGGGGGCACTGAAGCTTTCTTT. Full variable domain (outside the CDR3, taken from reference TRBV29-1 and TRBJ1-1): SAVISQKPSRDICQRGTSLTIQCQVDSQVTMMFWYRQQPGQSLTLIATANQGSEATYESGFVIDKFPISRPNLTFSTLTVSNMSPEDSSIYLCSGGGTEAFFGQGTRLTVV.

This clonotype was observed many times. The gene calls are TRBV21-1 and TRBJ2-3; the table's D gene call, TRBD1, was not cross checked with the DNA. TRBV21-1 is a listed pseudogene. This CDR3 is built from 15 residues. This CDR3 reads CASGETGGSTDTQYF. The CDR3 DNA is TGTGCCAGCGGAGAGACAGGGGGGAGCACAGATACGCAGTATTTT.

This clonotype was observed at least ten times. This chain uses TRBV10-3 with TRBJ2-1; 7 bases line up with TRBD2. Germline CDR1 reads ENHRY; CDR2 reads SYGVKD. The CDR3 sequence is 14 residues long. The J segment lost 0 bases and the V segment lost 7 bases, leaving 3 bases of the junction unmatched. The CDR3 coding sequence is TGTGCCATCAAAGGACTAGGCTCCTACAATGAGCAGTTCTTC. Its protein product is CAIKGLGSYNEQFF.

This clonotype was seen many times. V gene TRBV3-1 combines with J gene TRBJ2-6, with 11 bases lining up with TRBD2. CDR3 length: 18 residues. Germline assignment: CDR1 LGHDT and CDR2 YNNKEL (reference sequence). The V gene end was trimmed by 4 bases and the J gene end by 1 base; junction bases not matched to a gene: 6. The CDR3 DNA follows: TGTGCCAGCAGCCGAGGACTAGCGGGCAATTCTGGGGCCAACGTCCTGACTTTC. Translation gives CASSRGLAGNSGANVLTF. Variable domain in full (rest from reference TRBV3-1 and TRBJ2-6): DTAVSQTPKYLVTQMGNDKSIKCEQNLGHDTMYWYKQDSKKFLKIMFSYNNKELIINETVPNRFSPKSPDKAHLNLHINSLELGDSAVYFCASSRGLAGNSGANVLTFGAGSRLTVL.

This clonotype has a count of ten or more. The chain carries TRBV5-5 and TRBJ2-7; TRBD2 matches at 8 bases. This CDR3 contains 14 residues. V shed 0 bases and J 3 bases; nucleotides not matched to a gene: 2. The germline V gene has CDR1 SGHKS and CDR2 YYEKEE (reference sequence). CDR3 nucleotides: TGTGCCAGCAGCTTGGGGCGGGAGGTCTACGAGCAGTACTTC. This translates into CASSLGREVYEQYF.

This clonotype has at least ten counts. The rearrangement links TRBV14 to TRBJ2-7; the D is unclear. This CDR3 is built from 16 residues. With 5 bases removed from V and 0 bases from J, the gap between germline ends came to 17 bases. From germline, CDR1 is SGHDN and CDR2 FVKESK. The CDR3 bases are TGTGCCAGCAGCTCACGTTCCCCACGTAGCTCCTACGAGCAGTACTTC. The encoded protein is CASSSRSPRSSYEQYF.

This clonotype was observed at least ten times. The V and J genes are TRBV20-1 and TRBJ2-5; perhaps TRBD1 as D (6 bases). The CDR3 loop spans 12 amino acids. V lost 6 bases and J 4 bases, leaving 12 bases between the germline ends. CDR1 is DFQATT and CDR2 is SNEGSKA in the germline V gene (reference sequence). The CDR3 DNA reads as TGCAGTGCCCCCAAAGGGGGAGAGACCCAGTACTTC. Its translation is CSAPKGGETQYF.

Ten or more counts support this clonotype. V is TRBV5-1 and J is TRBJ2-7; TRBD2 agrees at 14 bases. The CDR3 sequence is 15 residues long. With 4 bases clipped from V and 6 bases from J, the junction kept 6 bases outside the gene matches. CDR1 and CDR2 from the germline V gene are SGHRS and YFSETQ. Here the CDR3 DNA reads TGCGCCAGCAGCCCGGGACTAGCGGGAGTTTTCGAGCAGTACTTC. Its protein is CASSPGLAGVFEQYF.